This entry lists 12 T cell receptor beta chains sequenced from one sample in a study of blood T cell repertoires in COVID-19. Assay used: immunoSEQ multiplex PCR; TCRdb lists only in-frame clones, some missing. The data contain about 160,000 clones, over 75% of them singletons. Sample: peripheral blood. Receptors originate from a man in his 60s with active or convalescent COVID-19.

The chain recombines TRBV9 with TRBJ2-1; 10 bases agree with TRBD1. Per the germline V gene, CDR1 is SGDLS and CDR2 is YYNGEE. J was trimmed by 3 bases and V by 4 bases; bases with no gene match: 7. CDR3 length equals 16 residues. CDR3 amino acids: CASSSRDRGYYNEQFF. Here the CDR3 DNA reads TGTGCCAGCAGCTCCCGGGACAGGGGATACTACAATGAGCAGTTCTTC.

The J gene is TRBJ2-1, the V gene TRBV10-1, with 8 bases that match TRBD1. V trimming: 3 bases; J trimming: 9 bases; junction bases outside the gene matches: 7. Germline CDR1 WNHNN, CDR2 SYGVQD (reference sequence). The CDR3 covers 14 residues. The CDR3 DNA sequence: TGCGCCAGCAGTGAATTACGCCAGGGGGCTGAGCAGTTCTTC. Translation gives CASSELRQGAEQFF.

The J gene is TRBJ1-5, the V gene TRBV19; TRBD1 is a possible D gene (6 bases). There are 14 residues in the CDR3. V lost 6 bases, J lost 5 bases, and 14 bases lay in between. The germline V gene has CDR1 LNHDA and CDR2 SQIVND (reference sequence). The CDR3: CASSSDSPHQPQHF. The CDR3 DNA is TGTGCCAGTAGCTCGGACAGTCCCCATCAGCCCCAGCATTTT.

This clone was detected only a few times. This chain connects TRBV3-1 (or the pseudogene TRBV3-2) to TRBJ2-3, with 10 bases fitting TRBD2. CDR1 and CDR2 from the germline V gene are LGHDT and YNNKEL (reference sequence). V lost 0 bases to trimming and J lost 4 bases; unmatched junction nucleotides: 4. This CDR3 comprises 16 residues. CDR3 bases: TGTGCCAGCAGCCAAGATTTAGCGGGAGGCTCAGATACGCAGTATTTT. Its translation: CASSQDLAGGSDTQYF.

This clone showed up just once. The chain couples TRBV11-2 to TRBJ1-1, with 10 bases fitting TRBD1. The CDR3 length is 12 residues. V lost 3 bases and J lost 11; bases outside the gene matches: 3. Germline loops: CDR1 SGHAT, CDR2 FQNNGV. CDR3 region: CASSLGQGWAFF. CDR3 nucleotide sequence: TGTGCCAGCAGCTTGGGACAGGGGTGGGCTTTCTTT.

V is TRBV10-2 and J is TRBJ1-5; 8 nucleotides match TRBD1. Trimming at V came to 3 bases and at J to 6 bases, leaving 4 bases not matched to a gene. Germline CDR1 WSHSY, CDR2 SAAADI. The CDR3 sequence is 14 residues long. CDR3 residues: CASSEGQGLQPQHF. CDR3 nucleotide sequence: TGCGCCAGCAGTGAAGGACAGGGACTTCAGCCCCAGCATTTT.

In its sample, this clone was seen a few times. The chain is built from TRBV7-2 and TRBJ2-1, with 8 bases matching TRBD1. CDR1 and CDR2 (germline): SGHTA, FQGNSA. After removal of 4 bases from V and 6 bases from J, the junction contained 8 bases not matched to a gene. The CDR3 has 15 amino acids. The CDR3 DNA is TGTGCCAGCAGCTCCCGGGACAGGAATCTCAATGAGCAGTTCTTC. Translation gives CASSSRDRNLNEQFF.

V usage is TRBV5-4 and J usage is TRBJ1-2; possible D gene TRBD1, 5 bases. The germline CDR1 and CDR2 sequences are SGHNT and YYREEE (reference sequence). This CDR3 is built from 17 residues. Deletions cut 3 bases from V and 4 bases from J, with 22 bases between. The CDR3 DNA sequence: TGTGCCAGCAGCTCGATCGTGGAAAGTCCGGGGGGCTATGGCTACACCTTC. Translating gives CASSSIVESPGGYGYTF.

The rearrangement links TRBV5-1 to TRBJ2-7; D uncertain. Trimming removed 0 bases at V and 6 bases at J, with 10 bases between. There are 13 residues in the CDR3. Germline V gene sequence: CDR1 SGHRS, CDR2 YFSETQ. CDR3 coding DNA: TGCGCCAGCAGCTTGGAACAGTTTGGCGAGCAGTACTTC. As protein: CASSLEQFGEQYF.

This chain joins TRBV6-5 and TRBJ2-7, with TRBD2 matching over 8 bases. The germline V gene encodes CDR1 MNHEY and CDR2 SVGAGI. Trimming cost V 11 bases and J 7 bases; bases outside gene matches: 13. This CDR3 spans 13 amino acids. This CDR3 is CACRGPRGGEQYF. Written as DNA, the CDR3 is TGTGCCTGCCGCGGGCCCCGGGGGGGGGAGCAGTACTTC.

This chain links TRBV11-2 with TRBJ1-1; the match to TRBD1 covers 7 bases. V gave up 5 bases and J gave up 4 bases; unmatched junction bases: 10. This CDR3 region has 15 residues. Germline CDR1 and CDR2: SGHAT and FQNNGV. The CDR3 loop is CASSQRAGTVTEAFF. The CDR3 nucleotides read TGTGCCAGCAGCCAAAGGGCGGGGACAGTCACTGAAGCTTTCTTT.

In this sample, this clone turned up a few times. The CDR3 spells CASSLLSGDTEAFF. CDR3 nucleotides: TGCGCCAGCAGCTTGCTGTCAGGGGACACTGAAGCTTTCTTT. This chain connects TRBV5-1 to TRBJ1-1; the D gene is possibly TRBD1 (6 bases). V was trimmed by 1 base and J by 3 bases, leaving 10 bases between them. Germline V gene data show CDR1 as SGHRS and CDR2 as YFSETQ. The CDR3 is 14 amino acids.